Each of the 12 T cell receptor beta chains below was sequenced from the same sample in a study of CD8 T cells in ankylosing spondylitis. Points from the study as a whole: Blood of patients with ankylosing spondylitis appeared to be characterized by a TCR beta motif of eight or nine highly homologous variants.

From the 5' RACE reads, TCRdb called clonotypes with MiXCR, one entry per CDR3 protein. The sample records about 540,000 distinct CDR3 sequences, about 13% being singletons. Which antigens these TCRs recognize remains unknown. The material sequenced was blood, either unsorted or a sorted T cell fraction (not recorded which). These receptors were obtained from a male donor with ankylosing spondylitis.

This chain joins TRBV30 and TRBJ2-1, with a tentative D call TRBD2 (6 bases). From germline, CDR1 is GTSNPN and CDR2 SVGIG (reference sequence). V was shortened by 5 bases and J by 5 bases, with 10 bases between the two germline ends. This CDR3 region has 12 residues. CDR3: CAWGGLDNEQFF. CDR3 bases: TGTGCCTGGGGGGGACTCGACAATGAGCAGTTCTTC.

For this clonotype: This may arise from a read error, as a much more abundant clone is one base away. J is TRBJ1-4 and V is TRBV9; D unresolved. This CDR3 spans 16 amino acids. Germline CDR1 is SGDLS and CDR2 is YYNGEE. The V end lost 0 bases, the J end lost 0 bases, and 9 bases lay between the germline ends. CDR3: CASSVGRPSTNEKLFF. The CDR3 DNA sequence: TGTGCCAGCAGCGTAGGAAGGCCCTCAACTAATGAAAAACTGTTTTTT.

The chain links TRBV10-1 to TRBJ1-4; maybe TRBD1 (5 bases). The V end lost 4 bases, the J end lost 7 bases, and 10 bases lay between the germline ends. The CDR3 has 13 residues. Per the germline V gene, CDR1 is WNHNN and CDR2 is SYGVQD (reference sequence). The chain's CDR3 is CASSAGRGEKLFF. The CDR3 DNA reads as TGCGCCAGCAGTGCAGGGAGAGGTGAAAAACTGTTTTTT.

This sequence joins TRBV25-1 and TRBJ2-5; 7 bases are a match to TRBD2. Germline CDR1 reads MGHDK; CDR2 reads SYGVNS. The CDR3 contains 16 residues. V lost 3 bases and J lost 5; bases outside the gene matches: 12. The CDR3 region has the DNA TGTGCCAGCAGTGAGCCTATGGCGGGAGTAGGTGAGACCCAGTACTTC. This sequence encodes CASSEPMAGVGETQYF.

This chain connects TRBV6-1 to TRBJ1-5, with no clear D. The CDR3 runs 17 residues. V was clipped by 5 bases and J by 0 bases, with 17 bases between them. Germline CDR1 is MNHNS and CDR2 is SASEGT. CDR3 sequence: CASSPNDWESSNQPQHF. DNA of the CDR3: TGTGCCAGCAGTCCAAACGATTGGGAGAGTAGCAATCAGCCCCAGCATTTT.

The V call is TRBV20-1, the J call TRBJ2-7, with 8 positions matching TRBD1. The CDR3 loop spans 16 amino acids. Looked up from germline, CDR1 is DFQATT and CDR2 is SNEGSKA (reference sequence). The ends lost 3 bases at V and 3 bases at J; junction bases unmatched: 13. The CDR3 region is CSARTGQGLVDYEQYV. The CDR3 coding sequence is TGCAGTGCTAGGACCGGACAGGGTTTAGTGGACTACGAGCAGTACGTC.

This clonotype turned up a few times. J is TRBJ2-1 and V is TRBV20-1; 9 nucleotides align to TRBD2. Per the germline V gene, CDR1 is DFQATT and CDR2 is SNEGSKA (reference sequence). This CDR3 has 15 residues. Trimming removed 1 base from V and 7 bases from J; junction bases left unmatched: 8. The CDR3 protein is CSARVAGAPSNEQFF. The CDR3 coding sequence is TGCAGTGCTAGAGTAGCGGGAGCCCCGAGTAATGAGCAGTTCTTC.

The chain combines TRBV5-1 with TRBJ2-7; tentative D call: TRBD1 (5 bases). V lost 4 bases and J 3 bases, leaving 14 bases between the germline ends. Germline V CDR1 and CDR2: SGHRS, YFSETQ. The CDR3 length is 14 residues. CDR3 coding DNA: TGCGCCAGCAGCCCGACAGTGGAGATCTACGAGCAGTACTTC. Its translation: CASSPTVEIYEQYF.

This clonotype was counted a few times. In nucleotides, the CDR3 is TGTGCCAGCAGCTTAGTTGCCGGAGTGGAGACCGGGGAGCTGTTTTTT. Its protein is CASSLVAGVETGELFF. The genes are TRBV7-7 and TRBJ2-2; D is ambiguous. In germline, CDR1 is SSHAT, CDR2 FNYEAQ (reference sequence). The ends were cut back, 1 base at V and 5 bases at J, with 14 bases in the middle. The CDR3 is 16 amino acids.

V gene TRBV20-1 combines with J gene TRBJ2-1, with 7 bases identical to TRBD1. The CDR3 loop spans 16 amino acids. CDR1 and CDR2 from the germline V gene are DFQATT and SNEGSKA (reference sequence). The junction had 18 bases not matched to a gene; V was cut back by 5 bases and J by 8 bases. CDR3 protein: CSALPADRALGYEQFF. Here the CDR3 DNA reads TGCAGTGCTTTACCCGCCGACAGGGCCCTAGGCTATGAGCAGTTCTTC.

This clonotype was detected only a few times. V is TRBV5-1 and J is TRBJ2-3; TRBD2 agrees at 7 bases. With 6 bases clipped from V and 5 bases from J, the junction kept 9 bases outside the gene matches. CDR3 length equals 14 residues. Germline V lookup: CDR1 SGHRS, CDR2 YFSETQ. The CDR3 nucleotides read TGCGCCAGCAAGGTTGGGGGGGGAGAAGATACGCAGTATTTT. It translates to CASKVGGGEDTQYF.

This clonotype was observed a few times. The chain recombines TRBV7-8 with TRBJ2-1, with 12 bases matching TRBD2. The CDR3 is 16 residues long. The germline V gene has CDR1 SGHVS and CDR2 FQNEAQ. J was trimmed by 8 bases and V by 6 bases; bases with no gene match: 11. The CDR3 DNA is TGTGCCAGCAGAAGACTAGCGGGAGTACAGTCGGATGAGCAGTTCTTC. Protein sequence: CASRRLAGVQSDEQFF.